This TCR beta chain was recovered during a study of cytomegalovirus exposure and HLA in healthy donors. Per the germline V gene, CDR1 is SNHLY and CDR2 is FYNNEI. With V trimmed by 3 bases and J by 0 bases, 2 bases remained unmatched. CDR3 size: 15 residues. Study findings and constraints: For presence/absence analyses, sequencing depth was assumed to be roughly uniform across donors. Earlier findings revealed that most TCR beta V segments proved productive either about 87% or about 30% of the time.

As concerns this clone: The target antigen is unknown.

A multiplex PCR was run with 60 Vbeta primers and 13 Jbeta primers. Under the authors' procedure: It was a later analysis that counted tens of millions of unique TCR beta chains, of which approximately 9.9 million were shared. Clones were sequenced by immunoSEQ multiplex PCR, and TCRdb holds only the in-frame ones, with some missing. V and J calls and clone size are given by that table; D and trimming were obtained from the DNA. The data contain some 140,000 clones, 77% of them singletons. This receptor was obtained from a woman aged 55-70 years in good health and CMV-seronegative. The chain joins TRBV2 to TRBJ2-1; TRBD2 matches 7 bases. Sequenced input: PBMCs. The CDR3 DNA sequence: TGTGCCAGCAGTGATCGACTAGCCTCCTACAATGAGCAGTTCTTC. This codes for CASSDRLASYNEQFF.